One and the same sample provided the 31 T cell receptor beta chains below, sequenced in a study of CD8+CD57+ T cells in acquired aplastic anemia. All sequencing subjects had displayed CD8+CD57+ cell expansion on flow cytometry. The template for TCR beta VDJ and CDR3 sequence profiling was genomic DNA. MiXCR was run by TCRdb on the reads, yielding one entry per CDR3 protein. This table has around 200,000 distinct CDR3 sequences, almost 50% appearing once. The sample comprised sorted CD4+, CD8+, or CD8+CD57+ T cells (not recorded which) from PBMCs. The receptors were gathered from a human donor with aplastic anemia.

This clonotype appeared many times. The gene calls are TRBV5-4 and TRBJ1-1; D unclear. The CDR3 runs to 14 residues. Trimming left V 4 bases short and J 2 bases short, with 12 bases between. The V gene's germline CDR1 is SGHNT and CDR2 YYREEE (reference sequence). The CDR3 reads CASSPGLDNTEAFF. CDR3 coding DNA: TGTGCCAGCAGCCCAGGTTTAGATAACACTGAAGCTTTCTTT.

There are many counts of this clonotype. The chain carries TRBV20-1 and TRBJ2-1; tentative D call: TRBD1 (5 bases). The CDR3 covers 16 residues. With 0 bases removed from V and 4 bases from J, the gap between germline ends came to 16 bases. CDR1 and CDR2 (germline): DFQATT, SNEGSKA (reference sequence). CDR3 in amino acids: CSARDATPRAYNEQFF. CDR3 nucleotide sequence: TGCAGTGCTAGAGACGCAACTCCCAGGGCTTACAATGAGCAGTTCTTC.

The gene calls are TRBV15 and TRBJ1-1; D unresolved. The CDR3 length is 12 residues. V gave up 0 bases and J gave up 8 bases, with 7 bases separating them. Per germline, CDR1 LNHNV and CDR2 YYDKDF (reference sequence). In DNA form, the CDR3 reads TGTGCCACCAGCAGAGAGGGCAGAGAAGCTTTCTTT. It translates to CATSREGREAFF.

In its sample, this clonotype was seen once. This likely comes from a read error, as the CDR3 has no conserved phenylalanine or tryptophan at its end. This chain links TRBV20-1 with TRBJ1-2; possible D gene TRBD1, 6 bases. Germline V gene data show CDR1 as DFQATT and CDR2 as SNEGSKA (reference sequence). This CDR3 is built from 13 residues. Trimming cost V 5 bases and J 8 bases, with 18 bases left between them. This chain's CDR3 is CSAGLSGVGGYTL. The CDR3 nucleotides read TGCAGTGCTGGCCTTTCAGGGGTGGGGGGCTACACCCTC.

V usage is TRBV6-1 and J usage is TRBJ2-1; the match to TRBD2 covers 15 bases. Per the germline V gene, CDR1 is MNHNS and CDR2 is SASEGT. The junction had 3 bases not matched to a gene; V was cut back by 6 bases and J by 0 bases. The CDR3 contains 17 residues. The CDR3 loop reads CASRGGLAGGSYNEQFF. As DNA, the CDR3 is TGTGCCAGCAGAGGGGGACTAGCGGGGGGCTCCTACAATGAGCAGTTCTTC.

This clonotype appeared many times. J is TRBJ1-1 and V is TRBV5-1; D remains ambiguous. V gave up 0 bases and J gave up 1 base, with 16 bases separating them. The germline V gene encodes CDR1 SGHRS and CDR2 YFSETQ. The CDR3 is 17 residues long. The CDR3: CASSLAVGSRWNTEAFF. The CDR3 bases are TGCGCCAGCAGCTTGGCTGTAGGCTCAAGGTGGAACACTGAAGCTTTCTTT. Supplemented by reference TRBV5-1 and TRBJ1-1, the full variable domain reads KAGVTQTPRYLIKTRGQQVTLSCSPISGHRSVSWYQQTPGQGLQFLFEYFSETQRNKGNFPGRFSGRQFSNSRSEMNVSTLELGDSALYLCASSLAVGSRWNTEAFFGQGTRLTVV.

This clonotype has at least ten counts. The chain employs TRBV20-1 and TRBJ2-7; D unclear. V dropped 3 bases and J dropped 3 bases, with 9 bases sitting between them. This CDR3 has 12 amino acids. Germline assignment: CDR1 DFQATT and CDR2 SNEGSKA (reference sequence). The CDR3 is CSASLLDYEQYF. CDR3 coding DNA: TGCAGTGCTAGCTTGCTAGACTACGAGCAGTACTTC.

The chain links TRBV7-8 to TRBJ2-5; D could derive from TRBD1 or TRBD2 (6 bases each). Trimming shortened V by 1 base and J by 4 bases, and 10 bases separated the two germline ends. CDR1 and CDR2 (germline): SGHVS, FQNEAQ. The CDR3 covers 14 residues. The CDR3 sequence: CASSLGGASETQYF. The CDR3 DNA follows: TGTGCCAGCAGCTTAGGGGGGGCGTCAGAGACCCAGTACTTC.

In nucleotides, the CDR3 is TGTGCCACCAGTGATTCGGGACAGGGGCGGCAGCCCCAGCATTTT. Translation: CATSDSGQGRQPQHF. The V gene is TRBV24-1, the J gene TRBJ1-5; TRBD1 aligns across 10 bases. The V segment lost 2 bases and the J segment 7 bases; nucleotides outside the gene matches: 4. Germline V gives CDR1 KGHDR, CDR2 SFDVKD. CDR3 length equals 15 residues.

Only a few counts were recorded for this clonotype. The V call is TRBV10-3, the J call TRBJ2-3, with TRBD2 matching 11 bases. After removal of 8 bases from V and 2 bases from J, the junction contained 3 bases not matched to a gene. This CDR3 is built from 14 residues. Per germline, CDR1 ENHRY and CDR2 SYGVKD. CDR3 in amino acids: CAIASGGTTDTQYF. The CDR3 region has the DNA TGTGCCATCGCTAGCGGGGGGACCACAGATACGCAGTATTTT.

V and J are TRBV3-1 and TRBJ2-5; D not resolved. This CDR3 spans 12 amino acids. CDR1 LGHDT and CDR2 YNNKEL come from the germline V gene (reference sequence). V shed 0 bases and J shed 5 bases, with 4 bases lying between them. The CDR3, as DNA: TGTGCCAGCAGCCAAGATCGGGAGACCCAGTACTTC. Encoded protein: CASSQDRETQYF.

The J gene is TRBJ1-6, the V gene TRBV5-1; TRBD1 aligns across 8 bases. CDR3 length: 16 amino acids. Germline assignment: CDR1 SGHRS and CDR2 YFSETQ. V lost 2 bases to trimming and J lost 4 bases; unmatched junction nucleotides: 5. CDR3 sequence reads: CASSFGRGLYNSPLHF. DNA of the CDR3: TGCGCCAGCAGCTTTGGCAGGGGGCTATATAATTCACCCCTCCACTTT. The full variable domain, rest sourced from reference TRBV5-1 and TRBJ1-6, is KAGVTQTPRYLIKTRGQQVTLSCSPISGHRSVSWYQQTPGQGLQFLFEYFSETQRNKGNFPGRFSGRQFSNSRSEMNVSTLELGDSALYLCASSFGRGLYNSPLHFGNGTRLTVT.

This clonotype has ten or more counts. The chain combines TRBV6-5 with TRBJ1-6, with D possibly being TRBD1 (5 bases). CDR1 MNHEY and CDR2 SVGAGI come from the germline V gene. This CDR3 has 17 amino acids. Trimming left V 3 bases short and J 7 bases short, with 19 bases between. In DNA, the CDR3 is TGTGCCAGCAGTTATCTGCCGACCGGGACCGTAAATTCACCCCTCCACTTT. It translates to CASSYLPTGTVNSPLHF.

V gene TRBV2 combines with J gene TRBJ1-2, with 7 nucleotides matching TRBD1. CDR1 and CDR2 from the germline V gene are SNHLY and FYNNEI. J lost 1 base, V lost 6 bases, and 5 bases had no gene match. The CDR3 contains 14 residues. In nucleotides, the CDR3 is TGTGCCAGCAGCGGAACAGGGGATAACTATGGCTACACCTTC. Translated, it gives CASSGTGDNYGYTF.

Ten or more counts support this clonotype. The genes are TRBV20-1 and TRBJ2-3; TRBD1 is a possible D gene (6 bases). The V gene's germline CDR1 is DFQATT and CDR2 SNEGSKA (reference sequence). V lost 6 bases and J lost 5, with 15 bases in between. The CDR3 runs to 13 residues. The CDR3 protein is CSAGGTGGDTQYF. CDR3 sequence (DNA): TGCAGTGCAGGGGGTACAGGAGGAGATACGCAGTATTTT.

V and J are TRBV10-3 and TRBJ1-6; D is uncertain. The CDR3 has 13 amino acids. The germline V gene has CDR1 ENHRY and CDR2 SYGVKD. Deletions cut 7 bases from V and 10 bases from J, with 14 bases between. In nucleotides, the CDR3 is TGTGCCATCAACCCTGGCAGAGGGTCACCCCTCCACTTT. As protein: CAINPGRGSPLHF.

The chain links TRBV5-1 to TRBJ2-7; D might be TRBD1 (6 bases). The germline CDR1 and CDR2 sequences are SGHRS and YFSETQ. The CDR3 runs to 13 residues. Between the trimmed V and J ends, which lost 7 bases and 0 bases, there was a span of 11 bases. The CDR3 DNA follows: TGCGCCAGCTCCGACAGGAGCTCCTACGAGCAGTACTTC. The encoded protein is CASSDRSSYEQYF.

This clonotype was seen ten or more times. This sequence joins TRBV12-3 or TRBV12-4 and TRBJ2-5, with 7 bases fitting TRBD1. V was pared by 8 bases and J by 1 base, with 4 bases of the junction left unmatched. This CDR3 region has 13 residues. The CDR3 protein is CASGTVLQETQYF. CDR3 nucleotides: TGTGCCAGCGGGACAGTCCTCCAAGAGACCCAGTACTTC.

The chain combines TRBV2 with TRBJ1-2; no reliable D call. Germline V gives CDR1 SNHLY, CDR2 FYNNEI. V was trimmed by 1 base and J by 8 bases, leaving 8 bases between them. The CDR3 is 12 amino acids. The DNA of the CDR3 is TGTGCCAGCAGTGAAGGAACTAGGGGCTACACCTTC. As protein: CASSEGTRGYTF.

This clonotype was found many times. This chain links TRBV19 with TRBJ1-5; D is perhaps TRBD1 (5 bases). This CDR3 region has 17 residues. From germline, CDR1 is LNHDA and CDR2 SQIVND (reference sequence). Trimming took 5 bases from V and 0 from J, leaving 17 bases between them. The CDR3 region has the DNA TGTGCCAGTAGTCCTCTGGGGGGGGAATATAGCAATCAGCCCCAGCATTTT. Amino acid sequence: CASSPLGGEYSNQPQHF.

This clonotype has ten or more counts. The chain has TRBV5-1 and TRBJ2-7, with TRBD1 identical over 7 bases. CDR1 and CDR2 (germline): SGHRS, YFSETQ. The V and J ends lost 2 bases and 5 bases, in that order; junction bases with no gene match: 10. The CDR3 sequence is 15 residues long. In DNA, the CDR3 is TGCGCCAGCAGCTTACAAGGGGGCGTTCGTAACGAGCAGTACTTC. Its protein is CASSLQGGVRNEQYF.

The chain carries TRBV19 and TRBJ1-1, with 9 bases lining up with TRBD1. This CDR3 is 15 amino acids long. Losses at the gene ends were 6 bases for V and 1 base for J; bases not matched to a gene: 6. Germline V gene sequence: CDR1 LNHDA, CDR2 SQIVND (reference sequence). The CDR3 protein is CASRQGAVWNTEAFF. The CDR3 DNA follows: TGTGCCAGTAGACAGGGGGCGGTATGGAACACTGAAGCTTTCTTT.

The chain employs TRBV20-1 and TRBJ2-7, with 10 bases fitting TRBD2. The CDR3 sequence is 15 residues long. Germline lookup yields CDR1 DFQATT and CDR2 SNEGSKA (reference sequence). J was trimmed by 7 bases and V by 5 bases; bases with no gene match: 14. CDR3 amino acids: CSALPLAGVIWEQYF. CDR3 nucleotide sequence: TGCAGTGCTCTACCCCTAGCGGGAGTCATCTGGGAGCAGTACTTC.

This clonotype was observed many times. V is TRBV19 and J is TRBJ2-3; no reliable D call. V dropped 3 bases and J dropped 1 base, with 8 bases sitting between them. Germline values: CDR1 LNHDA, CDR2 SQIVND (reference sequence). This CDR3 is 14 amino acids long. In DNA form, the CDR3 reads TGTGCCAGTAGTATGGATCGGGGCACAGATACGCAGTATTTT. Translating gives CASSMDRGTDTQYF.

CDR3 protein: CATRIGQGLGEQFF. CDR3 nucleotide sequence: TGTGCCACCAGGATAGGACAGGGTTTGGGTGAGCAGTTCTTC. The J gene is TRBJ2-1, the V gene TRBV15, with TRBD1 identical over 8 bases. V trimming: 6 bases; J trimming: 9 bases; junction bases outside the gene matches: 10. CDR1 is LNHNV and CDR2 is YYDKDF in the germline V gene (reference sequence). CDR3 length equals 14 residues.

This rearrangement joins TRBV2 to TRBJ2-1, with TRBD1 matching 7 bases. This CDR3 comprises 14 residues. The germline V gene encodes CDR1 SNHLY and CDR2 FYNNEI. V lost 7 bases, J lost 12 bases, and 15 bases stayed unmatched. The CDR3 region is CASNGQDRLHGQFF. In nucleotides, the CDR3 is TGTGCCAGCAACGGACAGGATCGTCTTCATGGGCAGTTCTTC. Based on the CDR3 plus reference TRBV2 and TRBJ2-1, the full variable domain is EPEVTQTPSHQVTQMGQEVILRCVPISNHLYFYWYRQILGQKVEFLVSFYNNEISEKSEIFDDQFSVERPDGSNFTLKIRSTKLEDSAMYFCASNGQDRLHGQFFGPGTRLTVL.

V and J are TRBV20-1 and TRBJ2-1; a possible D gene is TRBD1 (6 bases). This CDR3 contains 18 residues. With 5 bases removed from V and 1 base from J, the gap between germline ends came to 24 bases. Germline CDR1 and CDR2: DFQATT and SNEGSKA (reference sequence). The CDR3 region is CSASTGDRGAGSYNEQFF. The CDR3, as DNA: TGCAGTGCTTCGACAGGAGATAGAGGGGCAGGGTCCTACAATGAGCAGTTCTTC.

Turning to this clonotype: This could be a read error, since a much larger clone is one nucleotide away. This CDR3 fails to terminate in the conserved phenylalanine or tryptophan, so it likely reflects a read error. The chain is built from TRBV7-9 and TRBJ1-4; D remains ambiguous. The V end was cut by 5 bases, the J end by 8 bases, with 15 bases between. The CDR3 is 14 residues long. CDR1 is SEHNR, CDR2 FQNEAQ, per germline (reference sequence). The CDR3 here is CASSQGYENEKLFL. In DNA form, the CDR3 reads TGTGCCAGCAGCCAAGGGTACGAAAACGAAAAACTGTTTCTT.

The CDR3 protein is CASSYDPYEQYF. The CDR3 region has the DNA TGTGCCAGCAGTTATGACCCCTACGAGCAGTACTTC. The rearrangement uses TRBV2 and TRBJ2-7; no firm D call. The CDR3 is 12 amino acids. V was pared by 5 bases and J by 2 bases, with 7 bases between. Germline CDR1 reads SNHLY; CDR2 reads FYNNEI.

This chain connects TRBV2 to TRBJ2-2; no clear D gene. The germline V gene has CDR1 SNHLY and CDR2 FYNNEI. There are 16 residues in the CDR3. V dropped 7 bases and J dropped 0 bases, with 15 bases sitting between them. The CDR3 DNA reads TGTGCCAGCATACCCTTTCTGGGAACGAACACCGGGGAGCTGTTTTTT. It encodes CASIPFLGTNTGELFF. Drawing the rest from reference TRBV2 and TRBJ2-2, the complete variable domain is EPEVTQTPSHQVTQMGQEVILRCVPISNHLYFYWYRQILGQKVEFLVSFYNNEISEKSEIFDDQFSVERPDGSNFTLKIRSTKLEDSAMYFCASIPFLGTNTGELFFGEGSRLTVL.

This clonotype has just one count. This chain uses TRBV9 with TRBJ2-1; D unresolved. The germline V gene encodes CDR1 SGDLS and CDR2 YYNGEE. CDR3 length equals 14 residues. The V end was cut by 4 bases, the J end by 6 bases, with 14 bases between. For the CDR3, the DNA is TGTGCCAGCAGCTTTAATGACGGCGTCAATGAGCAGTTCTTC. As protein: CASSFNDGVNEQFF.